The 2 T cell receptor beta chains reported below all come from one sample, sequenced in a study of lymphopenia after photon versus proton radiotherapy. Some clones are missing from TCRdb's copy, which holds only in-frame ones; the method was immunoSEQ multiplex PCR. This table holds about 83,000 clones, around 83% found once. Material: peripheral blood, obtained from a patient treated with proton-based radiotherapy. These receptor sequences come from a man in his sixties with pancreatic cancer.

This chain links TRBV30 with TRBJ2-5; 9 bases map to TRBD2. Germline V lookup: CDR1 GTSNPN, CDR2 SVGIG (reference sequence). This CDR3 has 16 residues. After removal of 0 bases from V and 5 bases from J, the junction contained 10 bases not matched to a gene. The CDR3 reads CAWSVRGSGSVETQYF. The CDR3 nucleotides are TGTGCCTGGAGTGTACGAGGTAGCGGGAGCGTGGAGACCCAGTACTTC.

The rearrangement joins TRBV7-6 to TRBJ2-6; D perhaps matches TRBD2 (6 bases). The germline V gene encodes CDR1 SGHVS and CDR2 FNYEAQ. Deletions cut 5 bases from V and 2 bases from J, with 10 bases between. The CDR3 length is 15 residues. The CDR3, as DNA: TGTGCCAGCAGCCTCGGGAGCCCTGGGGCCAACGTCCTGACTTTC. Translation gives CASSLGSPGANVLTF.